Below, 10 T cell receptor beta chains from the same sample are listed, as sequenced in a study of T cell repertoires in cytomegalovirus infection. Each CDR3 protein gets one entry after TCRdb re-called the reads with MiXCR. The sample yields under 300,000 distinct CDR3 sequences, approximately 13% seen once. The sequenced sample consisted of PBMCs. The receptors originated from a human donor in good health (CMV status not recorded). Some clones in this sample may be carry-over from other donors' samples.

This clonotype was seen ten or more times. The chain joins TRBV7-2 to TRBJ1-2; D is unresolved. Germline V gene sequence: CDR1 SGHTA, CDR2 FQGNSA. V shed 4 bases and J shed 2 bases, with 8 bases lying between them. The CDR3 runs 13 residues. CDR3 in amino acids: CASSSGRNYGYTF. Here the CDR3 DNA reads TGTGCCAGCAGCTCAGGACGGAACTATGGCTACACCTTC.

The table lists this clonotype with many counts. The V gene is TRBV7-9, the J gene TRBJ1-1; tentatively, D is TRBD1 (6 bases). The CDR3 sequence is 13 residues long. V lost 1 base, J lost 11 bases, and 14 bases lay in between. Germline V gene data show CDR1 as SEHNR and CDR2 as FQNEAQ (reference sequence). CDR3 DNA sequence: TGTGCCAGCAGCTTAGGGGGAGGGCAGGGGGCTTTCTTT. Translated, it gives CASSLGGGQGAFF.

The table lists this clonotype with a few counts. The CDR3 spells CSASQTGKETQYF. DNA for the CDR3: TGCAGTGCTTCCCAGACAGGGAAGGAGACCCAGTACTTC. V usage is TRBV20-1 and J usage is TRBJ2-5; TRBD1 matches at 7 bases. Unmatched junction bases numbered 8, after V lost 5 bases and J lost 5 bases. The CDR3 sequence is 13 residues long. Germline V gene data show CDR1 as DFQATT and CDR2 as SNEGSKA (reference sequence).

This clonotype was seen only a few times. V and J are TRBV7-2 and TRBJ1-5; a possible D gene is TRBD1 (5 bases). The CDR3 is made up of 14 amino acids. The germline gives CDR1 SGHTA, CDR2 FQGNSA. The V gene lost 5 bases and the J gene lost 7 bases, with 15 bases spanning the gap. CDR3 nucleotide sequence: TGTGCCAGCAGCCGGGGACGCTTTGACCAGCCCCAGCATTTT. It encodes CASSRGRFDQPQHF.

The table lists this clonotype with many counts. This chain joins TRBV6-4 and TRBJ2-1; D possibly corresponds to TRBD2 (6 bases). There are 15 residues in the CDR3. The V end was cut by 4 bases, the J end by 9 bases, with 19 bases between. The germline CDR1 and CDR2 sequences are MRHNA and SNTAGT. The CDR3 DNA is TGTGCCAGCAGTGCGGAAGGGCTTGGAGGGTCTGAGCAGTTCTTC. Amino acids: CASSAEGLGGSEQFF.

This clonotype was seen ten or more times. V gene TRBV5-1 combines with J gene TRBJ2-5; tentatively, D is TRBD1 (6 bases). V lost 0 bases, J lost 5 bases, and 17 bases lay in between. The germline V gene encodes CDR1 SGHRS and CDR2 YFSETQ. The CDR3 extends over 16 amino acids. CDR3 amino acids: CASSLGQAFLAETQYF. The DNA for the CDR3 is TGCGCCAGCAGCTTGGGACAGGCTTTCCTTGCGGAGACCCAGTACTTC.

This clonotype was recorded at least ten times. The CDR3 loop is CASSSPGLNEQFF. The CDR3 coding sequence is TGTGCCAGCAGCTCACCGGGGTTAAATGAGCAGTTCTTC. V and J are TRBV7-2 and TRBJ2-1; D is perhaps TRBD2 (5 bases). V lost 4 bases and J 7 bases, leaving 11 bases between the germline ends. The CDR3 extends over 13 amino acids. CDR1 is SGHTA, CDR2 FQGNSA, per germline.

In its sample, this clonotype was seen many times. V gene TRBV7-2 combines with J gene TRBJ2-5; D unresolved. The length of the CDR3 is 13 residues. V lost 1 base and J lost 5, with 8 bases in between. Germline V gene lookup returns CDR1 SGHTA and CDR2 FQGNSA. The CDR3 sequence: CASSLGPEETQYF. The CDR3 DNA is TGTGCCAGCAGCTTAGGACCCGAGGAGACCCAGTACTTC.

This clonotype has at least ten counts. V is TRBV6-2 or TRBV6-3 and J is TRBJ2-3; D is possibly TRBD2 (7 bases). The CDR3 runs to 13 residues. Germline V gene data show CDR1 as MNHEY and CDR2 as SVGEGT. With 10 bases removed from V and 2 bases from J, the gap between germline ends came to 13 bases. CDR3 sequence: CAIRAGATDTQYF. Here the CDR3 DNA reads TGTGCCATACGGGCGGGGGCCACAGATACGCAGTATTTT.

There are many counts of this clonotype. V and J are TRBV7-2 and TRBJ2-3, with 10 positions matching TRBD2. The CDR3 runs 17 residues. Germline V gene data show CDR1 as SGHTA and CDR2 as FQGNSA. The ends lost 2 bases at V and 1 base at J; junction bases unmatched: 6. The CDR3 here is CASSLRSGTSGTDTQYF. CDR3 nucleotide sequence: TGTGCCAGCAGCTTACGATCTGGGACTAGCGGCACAGATACGCAGTATTTT. The full variable domain, with the rest looked up from reference TRBV7-2 and TRBJ2-3, is GAGVSQSPSNKVTEKGKDVELRCDPISGHTALYWYRQSLGQGLEFLIYFQGNSAPDKSGLPSDRFSAERTGGSVSTLTIQRTQQEDSAVYLCASSLRSGTSGTDTQYFGPGTRLTVL.